This T cell receptor (beta chain) was recovered during a study of blood T cell repertoires in COVID-19. CDR3 length: 13 amino acids. Trimming removed 3 bases at V and 0 bases at J, with 6 bases between. Germline loops: CDR1 KGHSH, CDR2 LQKENI. For this clone: The same CDR3 is also encoded by other DNA sequences in this sample.

TCRdb's copy holds only in-frame clones and misses some; the assay was immunoSEQ multiplex PCR. The table includes about 70,000 clones, 88% detected once. The chain employs TRBV18 and TRBJ2-7; D unresolved. This TCR came from a human donor in a cohort sampled during active COVID-19. The sample taken for sequencing was peripheral blood. CDR3 amino acids: CASSPPSSYEQYF. The CDR3 DNA follows: TGTGCCAGCTCACCGCCGAGCTCCTACGAGCAGTACTTC.